The present TCR beta chain was sequenced within a study of T cell changes during pregnancy in multiple sclerosis. The ends were cut back, 7 bases at V and 6 bases at J, with 21 bases in the middle. The CDR3 spans 16 residues. From germline, CDR1 is MDHEN and CDR2 SYDVKM. Clones were sequenced by immunoSEQ multiplex PCR, and TCRdb holds only the in-frame ones, with some missing. The sample has roughly 14,000 clones; 80% to 90% are singletons. The genes are TRBV28 and TRBJ1-4, with D unresolved. The source was CD8+ T cells from peripheral blood mononuclear cells, collected in the first trimester of pregnancy. This sequence was found in a female donor with multiple sclerosis, enrolled in a pregnancy study. CDR3 in DNA: TGTGCCAGCACCCTAACCCGGGGAGGATACCATGAAAAACTGTTTTTT. As protein: CASTLTRGGYHEKLFF.